The 24 T cell receptor beta chains below all came from one sample that was sequenced in a study of cytotoxic CD8 clonotypes in ibrutinib-treated CLL. TCRdb keeps only in-frame clones here, not all; method: immunoSEQ multiplex PCR. The data hold around 140,000 clones, with 70% to 90% observed a single time. Sequencing used PBMCs, obtained after 24 months of ibrutinib treatment. These receptors originate from a human donor with chronic lymphocytic leukemia.

V usage is TRBV18 and J usage is TRBJ2-2, with TRBD2 matching 9 bases. Germline V gives CDR1 KGHSH, CDR2 LQKENI. The CDR3 has 18 amino acids. The junction had 8 bases not matched to a gene; V was cut back by 2 bases and J by 1 base. CDR3 in amino acids: CASSPVAASGVNTGELFF. CDR3 DNA: TGTGCCAGCTCACCAGTGGCAGCTAGCGGGGTGAACACCGGGGAGCTGTTTTTT.

The chain combines TRBV14 with TRBJ2-3; tentative D call: TRBD2 (5 bases). The CDR3 consists of 15 residues. In germline, CDR1 is SGHDN, CDR2 FVKESK. The V end was cut by 2 bases, the J end by 2 bases, with 11 bases between. This CDR3 reads CASSQPGITTDTQYF. Written as DNA, the CDR3 is TGTGCCAGCAGCCAACCCGGGATCACCACAGATACGCAGTATTTT.

V usage is TRBV11-2 and J usage is TRBJ2-7, with D perhaps matching TRBD2 (6 bases). V was pared by 0 bases and J by 5 bases, with 8 bases between. This CDR3 contains 13 residues. CDR1 is SGHAT and CDR2 is FQNNGV in the germline V gene. The CDR3 protein is CASSLDLANEQYF. CDR3 DNA sequence: TGTGCCAGCAGCTTAGATCTAGCGAACGAGCAGTACTTC.

In regard to this clone: One end of the junction fails to match germline, which may point to a read error. The rearrangement joins TRBV7-7 to TRBJ2-3; D is possibly TRBD1 (5 bases). Per germline, CDR1 SSHAT and CDR2 FNYEAQ (reference sequence). CDR3 length: 14 amino acids. Written as DNA, the CDR3 is TGTGCTAGCAGCGCCACGCCAGGGATAGATACGCAGTATTTT. This sequence encodes CASSATPGIDTQYF. The whole variable domain, filled in from reference TRBV7-7 and TRBJ2-3, reads GAGVSQSPRYKVTKRGQDVTLRCDPISSHATLYWYQQALGQGPEFLTYFNYEAQPDKSGLPSDRFSAERPEGSISTLTIQRTEQRDSAMYRCASSATPGIDTQYFGPGTRLTVL.

The chain uses TRBV4-1 and TRBJ1-1; D might be TRBD1 (5 bases). Germline V gene data show CDR1 as MGHRA and CDR2 as YSYEKL. The CDR3 is 16 amino acids. The V end was cut by 3 bases, the J end by 1 base, with 15 bases between. CDR3 residues: CASSHLLITGNTEAFF. The CDR3 bases are TGCGCCAGCAGCCACCTCCTAATAACAGGGAACACTGAAGCTTTCTTT.

V is TRBV6-5 and J is TRBJ2-7; 9 bases agree with TRBD2. V lost 4 bases to trimming and J lost 1 base; unmatched junction nucleotides: 8. Germline V gene sequence: CDR1 MNHEY, CDR2 SVGAGI. This CDR3 spans 16 amino acids. The CDR3: CASSWLASGRSYEQYF. CDR3 nucleotide sequence: TGTGCCAGCAGTTGGCTAGCCAGCGGGAGGTCCTACGAGCAGTACTTC.

The chain couples TRBV2 to TRBJ2-7; D not resolved. This CDR3 has 13 amino acids. V was shortened by 7 bases and J by 7 bases, with 17 bases between the two germline ends. Germline V gene sequence: CDR1 SNHLY, CDR2 FYNNEI. The CDR3 loop is CASKVASVGEQYF. The CDR3 coding sequence is TGTGCCAGCAAAGTTGCCAGCGTAGGGGAGCAGTACTTC.

This clone was found once. The chain recombines TRBV7-3 with TRBJ2-7; D could derive from TRBD1 or TRBD2 (5 bases each). This CDR3 has 15 amino acids. Trimming shortened V by 1 base and J by 4 bases, and 14 bases separated the two germline ends. Germline V gene sequence: CDR1 SGHTA, CDR2 FQGTGA. The CDR3 coding sequence is TGTGCCAGCAGCTTAATCCCGGGGCCGGGATACGAGCAGTACTTC. Translation gives CASSLIPGPGYEQYF.

V is TRBV2 and J is TRBJ2-1; D gene unclear. Germline CDR1 reads SNHLY; CDR2 reads FYNNEI. V gave up 4 bases and J gave up 1 base, with 11 bases separating them. CDR3 length equals 15 residues. The CDR3 reads CASSVGSVSYNEQFF. CDR3 in DNA: TGTGCCAGCAGTGTGGGATCCGTATCCTACAATGAGCAGTTCTTC.

This rearrangement joins TRBV4-1 to TRBJ1-1; the D is unclear. The V end lost 4 bases, the J end lost 11 bases, and 23 bases lay between the germline ends. Germline values: CDR1 MGHRA, CDR2 YSYEKL. The CDR3 consists of 15 residues. In nucleotides, the CDR3 is TGCGCCAGCAGCCCCTTTCGGCTTCGATCCAAGGTGGCTTTCTTT. Amino acid sequence: CASSPFRLRSKVAFF.

V gene TRBV2 combines with J gene TRBJ2-3, with a weak D call TRBD1 (6 bases). There are 17 residues in the CDR3. V shed 4 bases and J shed 2 bases, with 19 bases lying between them. The V gene's germline CDR1 is SNHLY and CDR2 FYNNEI. The CDR3 sequence is CASSAMMGAVTTDTQYF. The CDR3 DNA reads TGTGCCAGCAGTGCCATGATGGGGGCCGTTACCACAGATACGCAGTATTTT.

The count of this clone is one. The CDR3 sequence is CASSLALRTGGYGYTF. The CDR3 DNA reads TGCGCCAGCAGCTTGGCACTCCGGACAGGGGGATATGGCTACACCTTC. This chain joins TRBV5-1 and TRBJ1-2, with 10 bases fitting TRBD1. The CDR3 is 16 residues long. Germline V CDR1 and CDR2: SGHRS, YFSETQ. V gave up 0 bases and J gave up 5 bases; unmatched junction bases: 7.

The CDR3 DNA reads TGTGCCAGTAAGGAGAGCTCTGGAAACACCATATATTTT. As protein: CASKESSGNTIYF. The chain carries TRBV19 and TRBJ1-3; D is unresolved. From germline, CDR1 is LNHDA and CDR2 SQIVND (reference sequence). This CDR3 is 13 amino acids long. The V end was cut by 7 bases, the J end by 0 bases, with 7 bases between.

This chain joins TRBV29-1 and TRBJ2-1, with 9 bases identical to TRBD2. V shed 0 bases and J 7 bases; nucleotides not matched to a gene: 7. Germline V gene data show CDR1 as SQVTM and CDR2 as ANQGSEA. The CDR3 is 15 residues long. The DNA for the CDR3 is TGCAGCGTTGAAGATCGCGGGGGGGCCAAGAATGAGCAGTTCTTC. Amino acid sequence: CSVEDRGGAKNEQFF.

This chain connects TRBV18 to TRBJ2-7; no definite D call. The CDR3 sequence is 14 residues long. Germline CDR1 reads KGHSH; CDR2 reads LQKENI. V gave up 4 bases and J gave up 2 bases, with 12 bases separating them. The CDR3 DNA reads as TGTGCCAGCTCACAGGAGAAGCCAACCTACGAGCAGTACTTC. It codes for CASSQEKPTYEQYF.

In this sample, this clone turned up a few times. The CDR3 DNA is TGTGCCAGTAGTAGGTATCCTGAAGCTTTCTTT. Protein product: CASSRYPEAFF. The rearrangement uses TRBV19 and TRBJ1-1; D not certain. This CDR3 is built from 11 residues. Germline values: CDR1 LNHDA, CDR2 SQIVND (reference sequence). V was cut by 4 bases and J by 6 bases, with 6 bases left in between.

V gene TRBV7-9 combines with J gene TRBJ1-1; the D gene is possibly TRBD1 (5 bases). V lost 7 bases to trimming and J lost 0 bases, with 12 bases between them. Per germline, CDR1 SEHNR and CDR2 FQNEAQ (reference sequence). The CDR3 contains 14 residues. In nucleotides, the CDR3 is TGTGCCAGCAATGACGGGGGTATGAACACTGAAGCTTTCTTT. Its protein is CASNDGGMNTEAFF.

This clone has just one count. CDR3 residues: CASSAGLNYGYTF. CDR3 in DNA: TGTGCCAGCAGTGCGGGCCTCAACTATGGCTACACCTTC. V gene TRBV6-4 combines with J gene TRBJ1-2; no firm D call. Looked up from germline, CDR1 is MRHNA and CDR2 is SNTAGT. CDR3 length: 13 residues. The V gene lost 4 bases and the J gene lost 2 bases, with 8 bases spanning the gap.

The chain has TRBV4-3 and TRBJ2-3; 7 nucleotides align to TRBD2. Per the germline V gene, CDR1 is LGHNA and CDR2 is YSLEER. V lost 1 base, J lost 0 bases, and 4 bases stayed unmatched. CDR3 length: 16 residues. As DNA, the CDR3 is TGCGCCAGCAGCCAAGTGTCTAGCGGTAGCACAGATACGCAGTATTTT. Its protein product is CASSQVSSGSTDTQYF.

The chain is built from TRBV6-6 and TRBJ1-4; 8 nucleotides match TRBD1. In germline, CDR1 is MNHNY, CDR2 SVGAGI (reference sequence). J was trimmed by 8 bases and V by 6 bases; bases with no gene match: 11. There are 15 residues in the CDR3. CDR3 sequence reads: CASSQSGQGGEKLFF. CDR3 bases: TGTGCCAGCAGCCAATCTGGACAGGGAGGGGAAAAACTGTTTTTT.

J is TRBJ2-2 and V is TRBV6-1, with D perhaps TRBD1 (5 bases). Germline V gene sequence: CDR1 MNHNS, CDR2 SASEGT. V shed 5 bases and J shed 6 bases, with 13 bases lying between them. There are 14 residues in the CDR3. The CDR3 bases are TGTGCCAGCAGTCTCCTCTCCAGGGCCGGGGAGCTGTTTTTT. Amino acids: CASSLLSRAGELFF.

The chain combines TRBV9 with TRBJ1-5, with D possibly matching TRBD1 (6 bases). V was trimmed by 3 bases and J by 7 bases, leaving 14 bases between them. The CDR3 covers 14 residues. The germline gives CDR1 SGDLS, CDR2 YYNGEE. In nucleotides, the CDR3 is TGTGCCAGCAGCGCAACAGGGCGCGGGCAGCCCCAGCATTTT. Its protein is CASSATGRGQPQHF. Full variable domain (outside the CDR3, taken from reference TRBV9 and TRBJ1-5): DSGVTQTPKHLITATGQRVTLRCSPRSGDLSVYWYQQSLDQGLQFLIQYYNGEERAKGNILERFSAQQFPDLHSELNLSSLELGDSALYFCASSATGRGQPQHFGDGTRLSIL.

This clone has a single count. V is TRBV28 and J is TRBJ1-1, with D possibly being TRBD1 (6 bases). This CDR3 contains 13 residues. Trimming cost V 6 bases and J 0 bases, with 8 bases left between them. CDR1 MDHEN and CDR2 SYDVKM come from the germline V gene. The CDR3 loop reads CASRGTLNTEAFF. The CDR3 DNA follows: TGTGCCAGCAGGGGGACATTGAACACTGAAGCTTTCTTT.

This clone was found a few times. V is TRBV5-6 and J is TRBJ2-7, with 9 nucleotides matching TRBD1. The CDR3 contains 15 residues. Germline V CDR1 and CDR2: SGHDT, YYEEEE. Trimming removed 0 bases from V and 2 bases from J; junction bases left unmatched: 3. This CDR3 is CASSLEGTGPYEQYF. As DNA, the CDR3 is TGTGCCAGCAGCTTGGAGGGGACAGGGCCCTACGAGCAGTACTTC. Full variable domain (missing parts from reference TRBV5-6 and TRBJ2-7): DAGVTQSPTHLIKTRGQQVTLRCSPKSGHDTVSWYQQALGQGPQFIFQYYEEEERQRGNFPDRFSGHQFPNYSSELNVNALLLGDSALYLCASSLEGTGPYEQYFGPGTRLTVT.